One and the same sample provided the 30 T cell receptor beta chains below, sequenced in a study of cytomegalovirus exposure and HLA in healthy donors. The repertoire was sequenced with immunoSEQ multiplex PCR; TCRdb's copy has only in-frame clones and lacks some. The data contain 200,000 or so clones, 80% to 90% of them singletons. Sequences were obtained from PBMCs. Receptor source: a woman between 18 and 29 years old in good health and CMV-seropositive.

The chain recombines TRBV14 with TRBJ2-1; 11 bases line up with TRBD2. CDR1 is SGHDN, CDR2 FVKESK, per germline. The CDR3 is 15 residues long. Trimming at V came to 4 bases and at J to 5 bases, leaving 4 bases not matched to a gene. CDR3: CASSPLAGDHNEQFF. CDR3 DNA sequence: TGTGCCAGCAGCCCACTAGCGGGAGACCACAATGAGCAGTTCTTC.

A single count supports this clone. CDR3 loop: CASSGSGTKQFF. CDR3 nucleotide sequence: TGCGCCAGCAGTGGTTCGGGGACAAAGCAGTTCTTC. This chain uses TRBV4-1 with TRBJ2-1; D perhaps matches TRBD1 (6 bases). This CDR3 comprises 12 residues. Germline V gene lookup returns CDR1 MGHRA and CDR2 YSYEKL. V was cut by 6 bases and J by 11 bases, with 14 bases left in between.

This clone was counted once. The chain couples TRBV18 to TRBJ1-2, with 7 bases fitting TRBD1. After removal of 0 bases from V and 0 bases from J, the junction contained 4 bases not matched to a gene. This CDR3 has 16 amino acids. Germline CDR1 reads KGHSH; CDR2 reads LQKENI. The CDR3 DNA follows: TGTGCCAGCTCACCACCGGGGACAGAAGCTAACTATGGCTACACCTTC. It translates to CASSPPGTEANYGYTF.

The V call is TRBV29-1, the J call TRBJ2-2, with TRBD2 as a possible D gene (5 bases). Trimming took 0 bases from V and 3 from J, leaving 8 bases between them. This CDR3 comprises 14 residues. The germline V gene has CDR1 SQVTM and CDR2 ANQGSEA. The CDR3 bases are TGCAGCGTTGAAGATCCCGGGGACACCGGGGAGCTGTTTTTT. Amino acids: CSVEDPGDTGELFF.

V is TRBV19 and J is TRBJ2-3, with D maybe TRBD1 (5 bases). Germline CDR1 LNHDA, CDR2 SQIVND (reference sequence). The CDR3 sequence is 16 residues long. The V end was cut by 1 base, the J end by 3 bases, with 14 bases between. The CDR3 reads CASSIAARVGTDTQYF. CDR3 nucleotide sequence: TGTGCCAGTAGTATAGCTGCCAGGGTGGGAACAGATACGCAGTATTTT.

This chain links TRBV30 with TRBJ2-3; D gene uncertain. The CDR3 covers 12 residues. Germline loops: CDR1 GTSNPN, CDR2 SVGIG (reference sequence). Trimming removed 2 bases from V and 3 bases from J, with 6 bases in between. As DNA, the CDR3 is TGTGCCTGGAGTCCCGGGACAGATACGCAGTATTTT. Translating it yields CAWSPGTDTQYF. Full variable domain (outside the CDR3, taken from reference TRBV30 and TRBJ2-3): SQTIHQWPATLVQPVGSPLSLECTVEGTSNPNLYWYRQAAGRGLQLLFYSVGIGQISSEVPQNLSASRPQDRQFILSSKKLLLSDSGFYLCAWSPGTDTQYFGPGTRLTVL.

The count of this clone is one. The V call is TRBV6-5, the J call TRBJ1-3, with 9 bases aligning to TRBD1. Germline V lookup: CDR1 MNHEY, CDR2 SVGAGI. The CDR3 consists of 15 residues. V shed 6 bases and J 2 bases; nucleotides not matched to a gene: 5. In DNA, the CDR3 is TGTGCCAGCAGACCCGGGACAGGGCCTGGAAACACCATATATTTT. Encoded protein: CASRPGTGPGNTIYF.

The J gene is TRBJ2-2, the V gene TRBV19, with TRBD1 as a possible D gene (6 bases). V lost 5 bases to trimming and J lost 5 bases, with 15 bases between them. Germline CDR1 LNHDA, CDR2 SQIVND (reference sequence). This CDR3 comprises 15 residues. The CDR3 nucleotides read TGTGCCAGTAGTGAACAGGGTGAAGTGACCGGGGAGCTGTTTTTT. Translated, it gives CASSEQGEVTGELFF.

The genes are TRBV6-1 and TRBJ2-7, with a possible D match to TRBD1 (5 bases). The CDR3 is 15 amino acids. Trimming removed 2 bases at V and 1 base at J, with 12 bases between. Germline V gene sequence: CDR1 MNHNS, CDR2 SASEGT. As DNA, the CDR3 is TGTGCCAGCAGTGAACCGACAGTTCCTTCCTACGAGCAGTACTTC. Its protein product is CASSEPTVPSYEQYF.

V gene TRBV27 combines with J gene TRBJ1-2, with 7 bases that match TRBD1. V trimming: 5 bases; J trimming: 5 bases; junction bases outside the gene matches: 8. Germline CDR1 is MNHEY and CDR2 is SMNVEV (reference sequence). CDR3 length: 14 residues. CDR3 region: CASSGHQGVYGYTF. CDR3 sequence (DNA): TGTGCCAGCAGTGGCCATCAGGGGGTTTATGGCTACACCTTC.

This chain connects TRBV5-4 to TRBJ2-3; 7 bases line up with TRBD2. Germline assignment: CDR1 SGHNT and CDR2 YYREEE (reference sequence). This CDR3 is built from 14 residues. The ends lost 4 bases at V and 3 bases at J; junction bases unmatched: 5. CDR3 amino acids: CASSLPGGTDTQYF. CDR3 DNA sequence: TGTGCCAGCAGCCTTCCGGGAGGAACAGATACGCAGTATTTT.

This clone has a handful of counts. The chain employs TRBV25-1 and TRBJ2-7, with 7 bases matching TRBD1. There are 18 residues in the CDR3. CDR1 and CDR2 from the germline V gene are MGHDK and SYGVNS. V lost 5 bases, J lost 2 bases, and 18 bases stayed unmatched. In DNA, the CDR3 is TGTGCCAGCAGTAGAGACAGGGTTCCTGAAGGGTGGGCCTACGAGCAGTACTTC. It yields the protein CASSRDRVPEGWAYEQYF.

J is TRBJ2-7 and V is TRBV25-1; 14 nucleotides match TRBD2. This CDR3 comprises 16 residues. The junction had 8 bases not matched to a gene; V was cut back by 10 bases and J by 0 bases. Germline lookup yields CDR1 MGHDK and CDR2 SYGVNS. CDR3 nucleotides: TGTGCCACCGGACTAGCGGGAGGATGGAGCTCCTACGAGCAGTACTTC. It codes for CATGLAGGWSSYEQYF.

The rearrangement uses TRBV9 and TRBJ2-1; D not certain. CDR1 SGDLS and CDR2 YYNGEE come from the germline V gene. V gave up 1 base and J gave up 0 bases, with 14 bases separating them. The CDR3 is 17 residues long. The CDR3 region has the DNA TGTGCCAGCAGCGTATCCGCTTCCTTCGGCTCCTACAATGAGCAGTTCTTC. Translated, it gives CASSVSASFGSYNEQFF.

This clone has just a few counts. The chain has TRBV27 and TRBJ2-3; weak D call: TRBD2 (7 bases). This CDR3 has 15 amino acids. Germline loops: CDR1 MNHEY, CDR2 SMNVEV (reference sequence). The ends were cut back, 3 bases at V and 3 bases at J, with 13 bases in the middle. The DNA for the CDR3 is TGTGCCAGCAGTTTCGGGGGGCGATTTACAGATACGCAGTATTTT. This sequence encodes CASSFGGRFTDTQYF.

The chain links TRBV6-5 to TRBJ2-1, with 8 positions matching TRBD2. V gave up 4 bases and J gave up 6 bases; unmatched junction bases: 8. This CDR3 comprises 15 residues. Germline V lookup: CDR1 MNHEY, CDR2 SVGAGI. DNA for the CDR3: TGTGCCAGCAGTTCGAGCGGGAGTAGCGGCAATGAGCAGTTCTTC. Its protein is CASSSSGSSGNEQFF.

The chain recombines TRBV28 with TRBJ2-2, with D possibly being TRBD1 (6 bases). The CDR3 has 14 amino acids. The germline V and J ends were trimmed by 1 base and 7 bases, with 10 bases remaining between them. Germline V lookup: CDR1 MDHEN, CDR2 SYDVKM. CDR3 sequence reads: CASSLSSRGGELFF. For the CDR3, the DNA is TGTGCCAGCAGTTTATCGTCCAGGGGCGGGGAGCTGTTTTTT.

The chain joins TRBV9 to TRBJ2-1; TRBD2 aligns across 11 bases. The CDR3 spans 17 residues. V gave up 3 bases and J gave up 4 bases; unmatched junction bases: 9. Germline-derived CDR1 and CDR2 are SGDLS and YYNGEE. CDR3 bases: TGTGCCAGCAGCGCCCCACTAGCGGGAGTTGGTTACAATGAGCAGTTCTTC. This codes for CASSAPLAGVGYNEQFF.

This clone was counted once. This rearrangement joins TRBV10-2 to TRBJ2-7; 10 bases map to TRBD1. The germline CDR1 and CDR2 sequences are WSHSY and SAAADI. The CDR3 runs 15 residues. V was clipped by 4 bases and J by 2 bases; unmatched bases: 5. The CDR3 loop reads CASSVGTGDPYEQYF. CDR3 nucleotide sequence: TGCGCCAGCAGTGTCGGGACAGGGGACCCCTACGAGCAGTACTTC.

The chain employs TRBV6-1 and TRBJ1-5; 7 bases line up with TRBD1. The CDR3 consists of 15 residues. V trimming: 4 bases; J trimming: 5 bases; junction bases outside the gene matches: 8. CDR1 and CDR2 from the germline V gene are MNHNS and SASEGT. Written as DNA, the CDR3 is TGTGCCAGCAGTGCCTGGGACAGACTTGATCAGCCCCAGCATTTT. As protein: CASSAWDRLDQPQHF.

This sequence joins TRBV5-1 and TRBJ1-3; no reliable D call. CDR1 and CDR2 (germline): SGHRS, YFSETQ. The CDR3 is made up of 16 amino acids. V lost 4 bases, J lost 1 base, and 15 bases lay in between. The CDR3: CASSPSGPSSGNTIYF. CDR3 coding DNA: TGCGCCAGCAGCCCGTCCGGTCCGAGTTCTGGAAACACCATATATTTT. Based on the CDR3 plus reference TRBV5-1 and TRBJ1-3, the full variable domain is KAGVTQTPRYLIKTRGQQVTLSCSPISGHRSVSWYQQTPGQGLQFLFEYFSETQRNKGNFPGRFSGRQFSNSRSEMNVSTLELGDSALYLCASSPSGPSSGNTIYFGEGSWLTVV.

CDR3 DNA: TGCGCCAGCAGCTGGGGGGAGGGGACTCAAGAGACCCAGTACTTC. Its protein product is CASSWGEGTQETQYF. The V call is TRBV5-1, the J call TRBJ2-5; TRBD2 agrees at 7 bases. The J segment lost 2 bases and the V segment lost 3 bases, leaving 7 bases of the junction unmatched. Germline values: CDR1 SGHRS, CDR2 YFSETQ. The length of the CDR3 is 15 residues.

The CDR3 protein is CASSLARTSGISEQFF. The CDR3 DNA is TGTGCCAGCAGCTTAGCGCGAACTAGCGGGATTAGTGAGCAGTTCTTC. The chain has TRBV7-2 and TRBJ2-1; the match to TRBD2 covers 10 bases. Germline assignment: CDR1 SGHTA and CDR2 FQGNSA. This CDR3 is built from 16 residues. Germline trimming cut 0 bases from V and 9 bases from J; bases unmatched to any gene: 8.

The chain couples TRBV7-8 to TRBJ2-7; 11 bases align to TRBD1. The CDR3 is 15 residues long. Per the germline V gene, CDR1 is SGHVS and CDR2 is FQNEAQ. V dropped 6 bases and J dropped 3; count of bases not matched to a gene: 7. The CDR3 nucleotides read TGTGCCAGCAGGGTTTCCGGGACAGGGGGCTACGAGCAGTACTTC. Translated: CASRVSGTGGYEQYF. The complete variable domain, with remaining parts taken from reference TRBV7-8 and TRBJ2-7, reads GAGVSQSPRYKVAKRGQDVALRCDPISGHVSLFWYQQALGQGPEFLTYFQNEAQLDKSGLPSDRFFAERPEGSVSTLKIQRTQQEDSAVYLCASRVSGTGGYEQYFGPGTRLTVT.

The CDR3 DNA follows: TGTGCCAGCAGTGATCGCACAGCAAAGAACACTGAAGCTTTCTTT. It yields the protein CASSDRTAKNTEAFF. The genes are TRBV2 and TRBJ1-1; no definite D call. V dropped 3 bases and J dropped 1 base, with 12 bases sitting between them. Germline CDR1 reads SNHLY; CDR2 reads FYNNEI. The CDR3 is made up of 15 amino acids.

The V call is TRBV2, the J call TRBJ2-2, with 11 bases aligning to TRBD2. Looked up from germline, CDR1 is SNHLY and CDR2 is FYNNEI. CDR3 length: 17 amino acids. Losses at the gene ends were 5 bases for V and 2 bases for J; bases not matched to a gene: 7. CDR3 DNA: TGTGCCAGCAGTTTCCCTAGCGGGAGGTCCAACACCGGGGAGCTGTTTTTT. Translating gives CASSFPSGRSNTGELFF.

Only one count was recorded for this clone. This chain joins TRBV28 and TRBJ2-6; maybe TRBD2 (5 bases). CDR3 size: 18 residues. Germline assignment: CDR1 MDHEN and CDR2 SYDVKM. V was cut by 4 bases and J by 5 bases, with 21 bases left in between. Written as DNA, the CDR3 is TGTGCCAGCAGTTCAAGCGGCCGATTCAAAATCAGGGCCAACGTCCTGACTTTC. This gives the protein CASSSSGRFKIRANVLTF.

The rearrangement links TRBV28 to TRBJ2-7; D not resolved. The germline V and J ends were trimmed by 5 bases and 3 bases, with 17 bases remaining between them. The CDR3 runs 15 residues. Germline CDR1 MDHEN, CDR2 SYDVKM. CDR3 bases: TGTGCCAGCAGTCCTGACTCTTACCTCCACTACGAGCAGTACTTC. Translating gives CASSPDSYLHYEQYF.

Remarks on this clone: Other DNA sequences within the sample encode an identical CDR3. The V and J genes are TRBV18 and TRBJ1-2; the D is unclear. Germline loops: CDR1 KGHSH, CDR2 LQKENI. The CDR3 sequence is 13 residues long. V gave up 3 bases and J gave up 4 bases, with 9 bases separating them. The CDR3 loop is CASSPEGSYGYTF. Here the CDR3 DNA reads TGTGCCAGCTCACCGGAAGGGAGCTATGGCTACACCTTC.

The chain recombines TRBV11-3 with TRBJ2-7, with TRBD1 matching over 9 bases. Per the germline V gene, CDR1 is SGHNT and CDR2 is YENEEA. This CDR3 contains 13 residues. V was pared by 5 bases and J by 4 bases, with 3 bases of the junction left unmatched. The CDR3 sequence is CASSEDRGYEQYF. In DNA, the CDR3 is TGTGCCAGCAGCGAGGACAGGGGATACGAGCAGTACTTC.